Each of the 22 T cell receptor beta chains below was sequenced from the same sample in a study of blood T cell repertoires in COVID-19. The repertoire was sequenced with immunoSEQ multiplex PCR; TCRdb's copy has only in-frame clones and lacks some. The sample has over 100,000 clones, around 88% seen once. Sequences were obtained from peripheral blood. Receptors were obtained from a man between 50 and 59 years old with acute or convalescent COVID-19.

The rearrangement uses TRBV9 and TRBJ1-6; D unclear. CDR3 size: 14 residues. V was shortened by 2 bases and J by 7 bases, with 10 bases between the two germline ends. From germline, CDR1 is SGDLS and CDR2 YYNGEE. The CDR3 DNA reads as TGTGCCAGCAGCGTGAGGGTAGGGAATTCACCCCTCCACTTT. This translates into CASSVRVGNSPLHF.

The rearrangement links TRBV7-2 to TRBJ1-1; the D gene is possibly TRBD1 (5 bases). Deletions cut 0 bases from V and 4 bases from J, with 12 bases between. This CDR3 is 15 amino acids long. Germline V CDR1 and CDR2: SGHTA, FQGNSA. The CDR3 DNA follows: TGTGCCAGCAGCTTAGCGGGGGGGACGGGCACTGAAGCTTTCTTT. It translates to CASSLAGGTGTEAFF.

The rearrangement links TRBV3-1 (or the pseudogene TRBV3-2) to TRBJ1-3; the D gene is possibly TRBD1 (5 bases). V shed 1 base and J shed 3 bases, with 16 bases lying between them. The CDR3 consists of 17 residues. The germline gives CDR1 LGHDT, CDR2 YNNKEL (reference sequence). In nucleotides, the CDR3 is TGTGCCAGCAGCCAAGTTAAGGGCCAGGGATTTGGAAACACCATATATTTT. Translating it yields CASSQVKGQGFGNTIYF.

The chain joins TRBV6-6 to TRBJ2-1, with 7 bases lining up with TRBD2. The germline V gene encodes CDR1 MNHNY and CDR2 SVGAGI (reference sequence). Trimming removed 2 bases from V and 3 bases from J; junction bases left unmatched: 4. CDR3 length: 15 amino acids. CDR3 nucleotides: TGTGCCAGCAGTTACCTAGCGGACATCTACAATGAGCAGTTCTTC. It is translated as CASSYLADIYNEQFF.

The J gene is TRBJ2-1, the V gene TRBV11-2; the D gene is possibly TRBD1 (6 bases). The germline V gene has CDR1 SGHAT and CDR2 FQNNGV. The V and J ends lost 5 bases and 10 bases respectively, with 15 bases between them. The CDR3 spans 13 residues. The CDR3 nucleotides are TGTGCCAGCAGCCCTAGAGGGACACACGAGCAGTTCTTC. This codes for CASSPRGTHEQFF.

V and J are TRBV10-3 and TRBJ1-2, with D hard to call. The V end was cut by 2 bases, the J end by 4 bases, with 8 bases between. Germline lookup yields CDR1 ENHRY and CDR2 SYGVKD. CDR3 length: 13 residues. CDR3 sequence (DNA): TGTGCCATCAGTGAGGACAAGGTCTATGGCTACACCTTC. Translating it yields CAISEDKVYGYTF.

This chain joins TRBV28 and TRBJ2-7; D is possibly TRBD1 (6 bases). This CDR3 spans 16 amino acids. V lost 6 bases, J lost 3 bases, and 21 bases lay in between. Germline loops: CDR1 MDHEN, CDR2 SYDVKM. Here the CDR3 reads CASSQTQGRFNYEQYF. For the CDR3, the DNA is TGTGCCAGCAGCCAGACTCAGGGGCGATTTAACTACGAGCAGTACTTC.

The chain employs TRBV10-3 and TRBJ1-1; 10 positions agree with TRBD1. From germline, CDR1 is ENHRY and CDR2 SYGVKD. V dropped 8 bases and J dropped 1; count of bases not matched to a gene: 4. The CDR3 loop spans 14 amino acids. The CDR3 spells CAIRQGATNTEAFF. The CDR3 DNA reads TGTGCCATCCGACAGGGGGCAACGAACACTGAAGCTTTCTTT.

CDR3 loop: CASSLGRGQGLAFF. For the CDR3, the DNA is TGTGCCAGCAGCTTAGGTAGGGGACAGGGGCTGGCTTTCTTT. This chain uses TRBV13 with TRBJ1-1, with 10 bases aligning to TRBD1. With 0 bases clipped from V and 11 bases from J, the junction kept 6 bases outside the gene matches. Germline loops: CDR1 PRHDT, CDR2 FYEKMQ (reference sequence). The CDR3 is 14 residues long.

The chain has TRBV6-1 and TRBJ1-2; D is unclear. Germline V CDR1 and CDR2: MNHNS, SASEGT. V lost 1 base, J lost 4 bases, and 10 bases lay in between. The CDR3 length is 14 residues. The CDR3 region has the DNA TGTGCCAGCAGTGAAGTCACAGAGCTCTATGGCTACACCTTC. This translates into CASSEVTELYGYTF.

The chain is built from TRBV11-2 and TRBJ2-7; possibly TRBD1 for D (5 bases). Germline CDR1 is SGHAT and CDR2 is FQNNGV. The length of the CDR3 is 12 residues. V shed 1 base and J shed 6 bases, with 7 bases lying between them. Written as DNA, the CDR3 is TGTGCCAGCAGCTTAGGCAGGGCCGAGCAGTACTTC. Translating it yields CASSLGRAEQYF.

The V call is TRBV4-1, the J call TRBJ1-1; no firm D call. This CDR3 has 14 residues. The V end was cut by 2 bases, the J end by 1 base, with 8 bases between. CDR1 is MGHRA, CDR2 YSYEKL, per germline. The CDR3 DNA follows: TGCGCCAGCAGCCAAAGGAGAGCGAACACTGAAGCTTTCTTT. It codes for CASSQRRANTEAFF.

The chain has TRBV7-2 and TRBJ1-5; D is unresolved. Trimming removed 0 bases from V and 13 bases from J, with 13 bases in between. The germline CDR1 and CDR2 sequences are SGHTA and FQGNSA. The CDR3 extends over 13 amino acids. CDR3 loop: CASSLARAEPQHF. The CDR3 region has the DNA TGTGCCAGCAGCTTAGCGCGGGCTGAACCTCAGCATTTT.

This chain joins TRBV5-4 and TRBJ1-2; D may be TRBD1 (5 bases). Per the germline V gene, CDR1 is SGHNT and CDR2 is YYREEE (reference sequence). Trimming removed 4 bases from V and 3 bases from J, with 19 bases in between. The CDR3 covers 16 residues. The CDR3 DNA reads as TGTGCCAGCAGCCCGTCGGGGGGTGGAGGCTACTATGGCTACACCTTC. Amino acids: CASSPSGGGGYYGYTF.

The rearrangement uses TRBV5-1 and TRBJ1-1, with 7 bases aligning to TRBD1. Germline CDR1 reads SGHRS; CDR2 reads YFSETQ. This CDR3 spans 15 amino acids. Unmatched junction bases numbered 8, after V lost 5 bases and J lost 1 base. The CDR3: CASRGQPGPNTEAFF. CDR3 in DNA: TGCGCCAGCAGGGGACAGCCCGGCCCGAACACTGAAGCTTTCTTT.

The chain combines TRBV28 with TRBJ2-7, with 7 bases fitting TRBD2. The CDR3 sequence is 13 residues long. CDR1 is MDHEN, CDR2 SYDVKM, per germline. The V segment lost 5 bases and the J segment 2 bases; nucleotides outside the gene matches: 3. As DNA, the CDR3 is TGTGCCAGCAGTCGGACTAGAACCTACGAGCAGTACTTC. It encodes CASSRTRTYEQYF. Drawing the rest from reference TRBV28 and TRBJ2-7, the complete variable domain is DVKVTQSSRYLVKRTGEKVFLECVQDMDHENMFWYRQDPGLGLRLIYFSYDVKMKEKGDIPEGYSVSREKKERFSLILESASTNQTSMYLCASSRTRTYEQYFGPGTRLTVT.

This clone was seen a few times. V is TRBV5-5 and J is TRBJ1-5, with D possibly TRBD1 on 6 matching bases. V gave up 3 bases and J gave up 4 bases, with 14 bases separating them. The germline gives CDR1 SGHKS, CDR2 YYEKEE (reference sequence). This CDR3 region has 15 residues. DNA for the CDR3: TGTGCCAGCAGCTCGGGGGGCGCGTGGAATCAGCCCCAGCATTTT. Translated: CASSSGGAWNQPQHF.

The V gene is TRBV5-4, the J gene TRBJ1-2; maybe TRBD1 (5 bases). The CDR3 contains 14 residues. Germline V gene lookup returns CDR1 SGHNT and CDR2 YYREEE (reference sequence). Trimming took 1 base from V and 6 from J, leaving 13 bases between them. The CDR3 loop reads CASSLLVVGDGYTF. CDR3 nucleotide sequence: TGTGCCAGCAGCTTGTTGGTTGTAGGGGATGGCTACACCTTC. Complete variable domain (other parts from reference TRBV5-4 and TRBJ1-2): ETGVTQSPTHLIKTRGQQVTLRCSSQSGHNTVSWYQQALGQGPQFIFQYYREEENGRGNFPPRFSGLQFPNYSSELNVNALELDDSALYLCASSLLVVGDGYTFGSGTRLTVV.

The chain combines TRBV28 with TRBJ1-5; no clear D gene. The ends were cut back, 4 bases at V and 5 bases at J, with 21 bases in the middle. CDR3 length: 17 amino acids. Germline CDR1 and CDR2: MDHEN and SYDVKM. CDR3 DNA: TGTGCCAGCAGTTACCTAGACTCGGCCGCCCGCTATCAGCCCCAGCATTTT. This sequence encodes CASSYLDSAARYQPQHF.

The chain recombines TRBV7-2 with TRBJ1-1, with a possible D match to TRBD1 (6 bases). CDR1 is SGHTA and CDR2 is FQGNSA in the germline V gene. V was cut by 5 bases and J by 0 bases, with 13 bases left in between. CDR3 length: 15 residues. The CDR3 sequence: CASSPPNRVNTEAFF. CDR3 nucleotide sequence: TGTGCCAGCAGCCCTCCCAACAGGGTGAACACTGAAGCTTTCTTT.

This clone was found a few times. The chain couples TRBV2 to TRBJ2-7, with TRBD2 matching 10 bases. This CDR3 is 16 amino acids long. The germline gives CDR1 SNHLY, CDR2 FYNNEI. V lost 2 bases to trimming and J lost 4 bases; unmatched junction nucleotides: 8. The CDR3 DNA reads as TGTGCCAGCAGTGAACCCGCTAGCGGGAGCCAGTACGAGCAGTACTTC. It translates to CASSEPASGSQYEQYF.

The chain is built from TRBV30 and TRBJ1-2, with D possibly matching TRBD1 (6 bases). This CDR3 comprises 14 residues. V lost 2 bases and J lost 6, with 16 bases in between. CDR1 is GTSNPN and CDR2 is SVGIG in the germline V gene (reference sequence). The CDR3 here is CAWSPGHPANGYTF. CDR3 DNA sequence: TGTGCCTGGAGTCCGGGACACCCAGCTAATGGCTACACCTTC.